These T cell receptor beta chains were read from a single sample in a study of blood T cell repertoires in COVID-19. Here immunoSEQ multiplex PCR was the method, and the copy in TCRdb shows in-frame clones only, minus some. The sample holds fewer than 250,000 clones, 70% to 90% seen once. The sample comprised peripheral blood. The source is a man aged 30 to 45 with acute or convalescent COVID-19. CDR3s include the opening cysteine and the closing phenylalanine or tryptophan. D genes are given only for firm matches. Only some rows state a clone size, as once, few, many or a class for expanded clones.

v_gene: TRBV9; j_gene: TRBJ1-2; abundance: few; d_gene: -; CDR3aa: CASSVDQGFYGYTF; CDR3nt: TGTGCCAGCAGCGTAGACCAGGGATTCTATGGCTACACCTTC
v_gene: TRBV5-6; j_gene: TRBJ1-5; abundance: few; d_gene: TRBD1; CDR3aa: CASSLGTGGGYSNQPQHF; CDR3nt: TGTGCCAGCAGCTTGGGGACAGGGGGCGGTTATAGCAATCAGCCCCAGCATTTT
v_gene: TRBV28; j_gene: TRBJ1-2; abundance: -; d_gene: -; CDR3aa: CASSQGQGRDYGYTF; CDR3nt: TGTGCCAGCAGTCAGGGGCAGGGTCGTGACTATGGCTACACCTTC
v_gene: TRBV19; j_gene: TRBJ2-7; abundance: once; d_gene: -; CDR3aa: CASSSGTSYEQYF; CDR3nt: TGTGCCAGTAGTAGCGGGACCTCCTACGAGCAGTACTTC
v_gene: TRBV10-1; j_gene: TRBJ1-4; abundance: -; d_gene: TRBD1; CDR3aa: CASSKTSGGPLFF; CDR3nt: TGCGCCAGCAGTAAAACTTCAGGGGGCCCTCTGTTTTTT
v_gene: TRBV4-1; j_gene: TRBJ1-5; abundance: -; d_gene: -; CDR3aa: CASSQVAQDSNQPQHF; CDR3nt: TGCGCCAGCAGCCAAGTAGCACAGGATAGCAATCAGCCCCAGCATTTT
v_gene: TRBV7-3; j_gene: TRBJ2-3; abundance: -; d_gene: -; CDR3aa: CASSLFFRSGSTDTQYF; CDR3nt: TGTGCCAGCAGCTTATTCTTTAGGTCAGGGAGCACAGATACGCAGTATTTT
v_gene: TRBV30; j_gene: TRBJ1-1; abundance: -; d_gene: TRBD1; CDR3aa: CAWSADRGPNTEAFF; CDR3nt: TGTGCCTGGAGTGCGGACAGGGGGCCGAACACTGAAGCTTTCTTT
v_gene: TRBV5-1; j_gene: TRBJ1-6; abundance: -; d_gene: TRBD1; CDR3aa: CASSPAGTGGGYSPLHF; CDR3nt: TGCGCCAGCAGCCCCGCCGGGACAGGGGGCGGTTATTCACCCCTCCACTTT
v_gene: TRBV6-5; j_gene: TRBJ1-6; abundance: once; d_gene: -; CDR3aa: CASSPSYNSPLHF; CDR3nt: TGTGCCAGTAGCCCCTCCTATAATTCACCCCTCCACTTT
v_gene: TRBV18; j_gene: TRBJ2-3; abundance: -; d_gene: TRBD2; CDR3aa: CASSPSVRGAGTDTQYF; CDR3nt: TGTGCCAGCTCACCAAGTGTGCGGGGGGCCGGCACAGATACGCAGTATTTT
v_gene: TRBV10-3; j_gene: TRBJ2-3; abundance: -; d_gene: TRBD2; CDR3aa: CAISQAGFTDTQYF; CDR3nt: TGTGCCATCAGCCAAGCGGGATTCACAGATACGCAGTATTTT
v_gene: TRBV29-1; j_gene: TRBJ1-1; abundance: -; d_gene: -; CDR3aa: CSPGRRDTEAFF; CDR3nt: TGCAGCCCGGGGAGGAGGGACACTGAAGCTTTCTTT
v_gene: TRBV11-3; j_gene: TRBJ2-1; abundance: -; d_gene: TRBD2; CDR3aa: CASSVSGSKGKQFF; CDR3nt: TGTGCCAGCAGCGTAAGCGGGAGTAAAGGCAAGCAGTTCTTC
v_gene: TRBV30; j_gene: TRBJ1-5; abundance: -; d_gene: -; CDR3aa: CAWSVAGFNQPQHF; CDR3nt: TGTGCCTGGAGTGTCGCGGGATTCAATCAGCCCCAGCATTTT
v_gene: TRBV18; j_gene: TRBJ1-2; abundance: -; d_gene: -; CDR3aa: CASSDRPEGGTF; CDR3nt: TGTGCCAGCTCAGACCGACCGGAAGGGGGCACCTTC
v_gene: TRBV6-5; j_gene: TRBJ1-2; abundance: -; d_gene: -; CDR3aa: CASTPTNYNYGYTF; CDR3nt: TGTGCCAGCACCCCAACTAATTACAACTATGGCTACACCTTC
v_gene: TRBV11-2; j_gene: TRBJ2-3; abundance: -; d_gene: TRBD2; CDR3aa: CASRYSGTSTDTQYF; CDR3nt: TGTGCCAGCAGATATAGCGGGACTAGCACAGATACGCAGTATTTT
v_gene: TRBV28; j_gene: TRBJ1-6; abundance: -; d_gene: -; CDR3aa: CASSAFGSNSPLHF; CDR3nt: TGTGCCAGCAGTGCCTTTGGGAGTAATTCACCCCTCCACTTT
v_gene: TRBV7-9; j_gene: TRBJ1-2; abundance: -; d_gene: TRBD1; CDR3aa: CASSDGTVYGYTF; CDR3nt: TGTGCCAGCAGCGATGGGACAGTCTATGGCTACACCTTC
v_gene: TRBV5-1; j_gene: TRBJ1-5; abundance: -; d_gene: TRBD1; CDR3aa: CASRTGVPGQPQHF; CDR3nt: TGCGCCAGCCGCACAGGGGTCCCGGGGCAGCCCCAGCATTTT
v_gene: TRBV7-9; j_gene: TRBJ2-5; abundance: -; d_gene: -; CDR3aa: CASSFREQETQYF; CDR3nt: TGTGCCAGCAGCTTCCGGGAACAAGAGACCCAGTACTTC
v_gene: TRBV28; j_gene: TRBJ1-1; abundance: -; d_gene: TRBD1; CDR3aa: CASSLTGSAEAFF; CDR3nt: TGTGCCAGCAGCTTGACAGGGTCTGCTGAAGCTTTCTTT
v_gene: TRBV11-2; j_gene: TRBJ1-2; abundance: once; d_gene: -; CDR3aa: CASSPTPGSNYGYTF; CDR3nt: TGTGCCAGCAGCCCTACCCCGGGTTCTAACTATGGCTACACCTTC
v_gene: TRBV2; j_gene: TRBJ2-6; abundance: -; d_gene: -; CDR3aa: CASRWFGSNVLTF; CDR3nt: TGTGCCAGCAGGTGGTTCGGTTCCAACGTCCTGACTTTC
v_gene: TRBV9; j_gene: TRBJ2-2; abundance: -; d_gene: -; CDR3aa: CASSVISSGTGELFF; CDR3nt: TGTGCCAGCAGCGTAATATCCAGCGGCACCGGGGAGCTGTTTTTT
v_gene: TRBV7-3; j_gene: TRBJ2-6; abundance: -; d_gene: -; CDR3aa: CASSPAGAGGANVLTF; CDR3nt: TGTGCCAGCAGCCCCGCCGGAGCTGGTGGGGCCAACGTCCTGACTTTC
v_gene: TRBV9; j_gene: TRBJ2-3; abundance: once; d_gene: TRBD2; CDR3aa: CASSAWEGGGPQYF; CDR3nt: TGTGCCAGCAGCGCTTGGGAGGGCGGGGGGCCGCAGTATTTT
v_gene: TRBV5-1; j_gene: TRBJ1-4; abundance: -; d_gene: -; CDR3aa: CASSSSGSANEKLFF; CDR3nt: TGCGCCAGCAGCTCCTCGGGTTCTGCTAATGAAAAACTGTTTTTT
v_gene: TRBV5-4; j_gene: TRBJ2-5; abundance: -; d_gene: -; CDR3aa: CASSSGQSQETQYF; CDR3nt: TGTGCCAGCAGCTCCGGACAGTCCCAAGAGACCCAGTACTTC